These 13 T cell receptor beta chains were all obtained from the same sample, sequenced in a study of blood T cell repertoires in COVID-19. Libraries were prepared by immunoSEQ multiplex PCR; TCRdb keeps only in-frame clonotypes and omits some of them. The sample contains 150,000 to 200,000 clones, about 87% of which appear only once. The specimen was peripheral blood. These receptor sequences come from a man in his forties or fifties with active or convalescent COVID-19.

The chain uses TRBV4-1 and TRBJ1-1; perhaps TRBD1 as D (6 bases). This CDR3 region has 18 residues. CDR1 is MGHRA and CDR2 is YSYEKL in the germline V gene. The ends were cut back, 0 bases at V and 4 bases at J, with 21 bases in the middle. The CDR3 coding sequence is TGCGCCAGCAGCCAAGATCGGCAGGGGAAACTCGTTCGCACTGAAGCTTTCTTT. This translates into CASSQDRQGKLVRTEAFF.

The chain links TRBV7-9 to TRBJ1-1; D gene unclear. The CDR3 runs 14 residues. Germline V gene sequence: CDR1 SEHNR, CDR2 FQNEAQ (reference sequence). The V end lost 0 bases, the J end lost 4 bases, and 9 bases lay between the germline ends. CDR3 loop: CASSLAFGGTEAFF. The CDR3 bases are TGTGCCAGCAGCTTAGCTTTCGGCGGCACTGAAGCTTTCTTT.

V usage is TRBV11-2 and J usage is TRBJ2-5, with TRBD1 as a possible D gene (6 bases). This CDR3 is 15 amino acids long. Germline CDR1 is SGHAT and CDR2 is FQNNGV. The ends were cut back, 6 bases at V and 5 bases at J, with 19 bases in the middle. CDR3 region: CASRPMLGARETQYF. CDR3 DNA sequence: TGTGCCAGCAGGCCCATGCTGGGGGCGCGGGAGACCCAGTACTTC.

The genes are TRBV5-1 and TRBJ2-7; tentatively, D is TRBD1 (6 bases). V shed 3 bases and J shed 6 bases, with 13 bases lying between them. Germline lookup yields CDR1 SGHRS and CDR2 YFSETQ. This CDR3 comprises 13 residues. The CDR3 sequence is CASSSRTALEQYF. CDR3 DNA sequence: TGCGCCAGCAGCTCTCGGACAGCTCTCGAGCAGTACTTC. Combining the CDR3 with reference TRBV5-1 and TRBJ2-7 gives the whole variable domain KAGVTQTPRYLIKTRGQQVTLSCSPISGHRSVSWYQQTPGQGLQFLFEYFSETQRNKGNFPGRFSGRQFSNSRSEMNVSTLELGDSALYLCASSSRTALEQYFGPGTRLTVT.

The chain carries TRBV9 and TRBJ2-3; 7 bases are shared with TRBD2. The CDR3 contains 13 residues. Germline loops: CDR1 SGDLS, CDR2 YYNGEE. Germline trimming cut 10 bases from V and 3 bases from J; bases unmatched to any gene: 8. The CDR3 loop reads CASTRGGTDTQYF. The CDR3 bases are TGTGCCTCAACCCGCGGGGGAACAGATACGCAGTATTTT.

V usage is TRBV7-2 and J usage is TRBJ2-7; 12 bases line up with TRBD2. J lost 4 bases, V lost 5 bases, and 6 bases had no gene match. Germline CDR1 is SGHTA and CDR2 is FQGNSA. This CDR3 spans 15 amino acids. DNA of the CDR3: TGTGCCAGCAGCATGCTAGCGGGGGGGCCTTACGAGCAGTACTTC. Amino acids: CASSMLAGGPYEQYF.

The V call is TRBV6-5, the J call TRBJ1-1; tentatively, D is TRBD1 (6 bases). The V gene lost 5 bases and the J gene lost 1 base, with 11 bases spanning the gap. This CDR3 has 14 amino acids. Germline CDR1 MNHEY, CDR2 SVGAGI. The CDR3 region is CASSTGQGNTEAFF. The DNA of the CDR3 is TGTGCCAGCAGTACAGGGCAAGGGAACACTGAAGCTTTCTTT.

This chain joins TRBV24-1 and TRBJ1-2; D might be TRBD1 (5 bases). The length of the CDR3 is 13 residues. Per the germline V gene, CDR1 is KGHDR and CDR2 is SFDVKD. Trimming cost V 0 bases and J 7 bases, with 8 bases left between them. The CDR3: CATSDLWQGGYTF. CDR3 bases: TGTGCCACCAGTGATTTGTGGCAGGGTGGCTACACCTTC.

This chain connects TRBV12-3 or TRBV12-4 to TRBJ1-2, with 7 bases identical to TRBD1. V was pared by 2 bases and J by 4 bases, with 1 base of the junction left unmatched. The CDR3 totals 13 residues. CDR3 DNA sequence: TGTGCCAGCAGTTTAACAGGGGTCTATGGCTACACCTTC. It codes for CASSLTGVYGYTF.

This rearrangement joins TRBV7-8 to TRBJ2-7; 11 nucleotides line up with TRBD2. V lost 6 bases to trimming and J lost 2 bases; unmatched junction nucleotides: 6. There are 15 residues in the CDR3. Germline lookup yields CDR1 SGHVS and CDR2 FQNEAQ. The CDR3 bases are TGTGCCAGCAGACAACTAGCGGGGGCGACCTACGAGCAGTACTTC. It is translated as CASRQLAGATYEQYF.

The J gene is TRBJ1-5, the V gene TRBV18; a possible D gene is TRBD1 (6 bases). Germline CDR1 is KGHSH and CDR2 is LQKENI. The CDR3 spans 15 residues. The V and J ends lost 2 bases and 8 bases respectively, with 16 bases between them. CDR3 sequence (DNA): TGTGCCAGCTCACCAGGAACAGGGACCATGGAGCCCCAGCATTTT. Translating gives CASSPGTGTMEPQHF.

About this clone: Germline is not matched at one junction end, which may reflect a read error. The sample carries other DNA sequences with the same CDR3. The rearrangement joins TRBV24-1 to TRBJ2-2, with TRBD1 as a possible D gene (5 bases). The CDR3 is made up of 16 amino acids. Germline-derived CDR1 and CDR2 are KGHDR and SFDVKD. The CDR3 loop reads CATSDLQGTNTGELFF. The CDR3 bases are TGTGCCACCAGCGATTTGCAGGGCACGAACACCGGGGAGCTGTTTTTT.

The rearrangement links TRBV6-2 or TRBV6-3 to TRBJ2-7, with 10 positions matching TRBD1. V lost 5 bases, J lost 5 bases, and 12 bases stayed unmatched. Germline CDR1 MNHEY, CDR2 SVGEGT. CDR3 length equals 16 residues. CDR3 loop: CASSKRDRGVRDEQYF. The CDR3 coding sequence is TGTGCCAGCAGTAAAAGGGACAGGGGAGTCCGGGACGAGCAGTACTTC.